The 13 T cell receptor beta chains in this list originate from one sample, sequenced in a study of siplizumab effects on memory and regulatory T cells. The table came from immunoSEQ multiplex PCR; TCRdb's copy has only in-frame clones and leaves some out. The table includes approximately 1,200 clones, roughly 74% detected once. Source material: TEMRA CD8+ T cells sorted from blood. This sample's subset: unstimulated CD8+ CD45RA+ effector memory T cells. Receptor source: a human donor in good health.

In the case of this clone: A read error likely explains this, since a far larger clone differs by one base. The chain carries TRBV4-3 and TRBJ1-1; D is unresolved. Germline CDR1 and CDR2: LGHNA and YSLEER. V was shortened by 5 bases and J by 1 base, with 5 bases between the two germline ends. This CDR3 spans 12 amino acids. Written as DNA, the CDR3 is TGCGCCAGCAGCGGTTCGAACACTGAAGCTTTCTTT. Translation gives CASSGSNTEAFF.

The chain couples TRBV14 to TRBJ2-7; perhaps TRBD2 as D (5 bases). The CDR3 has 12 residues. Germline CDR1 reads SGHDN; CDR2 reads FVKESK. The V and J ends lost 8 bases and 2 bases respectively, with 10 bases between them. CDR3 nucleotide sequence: TGTGCCAGCGGTTCCGGGGCCTACGAGCAGTACTTC. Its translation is CASGSGAYEQYF.

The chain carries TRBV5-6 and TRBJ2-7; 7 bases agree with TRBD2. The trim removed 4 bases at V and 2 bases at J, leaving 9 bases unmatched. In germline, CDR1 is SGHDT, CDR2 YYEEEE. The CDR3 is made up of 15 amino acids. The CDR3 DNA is TGTGCCAGCAGCCTGAGGATAGCGGGTGCCTACGAGCAGTACTTC. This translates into CASSLRIAGAYEQYF.

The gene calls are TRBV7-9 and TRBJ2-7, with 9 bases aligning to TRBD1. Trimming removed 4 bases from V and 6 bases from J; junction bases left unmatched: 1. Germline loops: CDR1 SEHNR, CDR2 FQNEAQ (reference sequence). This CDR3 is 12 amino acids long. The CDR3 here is CASSSTGGEQYF. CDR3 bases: TGTGCCAGCAGCTCGACAGGGGGCGAGCAGTACTTC.

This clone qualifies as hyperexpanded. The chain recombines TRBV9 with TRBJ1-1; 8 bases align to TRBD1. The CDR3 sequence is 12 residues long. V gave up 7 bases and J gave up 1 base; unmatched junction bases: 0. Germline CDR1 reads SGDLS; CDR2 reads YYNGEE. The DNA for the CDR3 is TGTGCCAGCCAGGGGGCGAACACTGAAGCTTTCTTT. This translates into CASQGANTEAFF.

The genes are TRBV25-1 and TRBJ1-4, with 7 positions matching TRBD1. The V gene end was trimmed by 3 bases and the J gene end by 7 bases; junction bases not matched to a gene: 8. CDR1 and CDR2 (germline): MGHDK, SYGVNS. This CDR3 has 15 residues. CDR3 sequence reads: CASSEWTGLSEKLFF. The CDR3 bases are TGTGCCAGCAGTGAGTGGACAGGCCTCAGTGAAAAACTGTTTTTT.

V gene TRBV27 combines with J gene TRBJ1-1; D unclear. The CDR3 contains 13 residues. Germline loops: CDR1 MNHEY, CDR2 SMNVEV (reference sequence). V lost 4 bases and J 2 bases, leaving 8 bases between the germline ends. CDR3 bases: TGTGCCAGCAGTTCGGGCCGAAACACTGAAGCTTTCTTT. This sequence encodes CASSSGRNTEAFF.

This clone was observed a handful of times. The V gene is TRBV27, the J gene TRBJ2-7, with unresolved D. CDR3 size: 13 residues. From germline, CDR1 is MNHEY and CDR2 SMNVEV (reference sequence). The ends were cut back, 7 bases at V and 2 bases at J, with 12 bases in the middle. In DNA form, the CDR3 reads TGTGCCAGCATGAGAGCTGGCACCTACGAGCAGTACTTC. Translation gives CASMRAGTYEQYF.

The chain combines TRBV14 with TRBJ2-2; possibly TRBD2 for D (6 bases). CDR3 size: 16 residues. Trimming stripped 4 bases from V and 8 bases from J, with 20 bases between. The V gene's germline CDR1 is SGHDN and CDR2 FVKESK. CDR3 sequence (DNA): TGTGCCAGCAGCCCTAATCGGGGGAGTCGCCTGGGGGAGCTGTTTTTT. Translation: CASSPNRGSRLGELFF.

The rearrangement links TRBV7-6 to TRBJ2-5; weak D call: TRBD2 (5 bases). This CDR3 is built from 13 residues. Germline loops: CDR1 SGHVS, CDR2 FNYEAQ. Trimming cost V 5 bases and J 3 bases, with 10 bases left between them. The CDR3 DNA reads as TGTGCCAGCAGCCCAGACTATGAAGAGACCCAGTACTTC. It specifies CASSPDYEETQYF. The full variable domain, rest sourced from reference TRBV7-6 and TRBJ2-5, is GAGVSQSPRYKVTKRGQDVALRCDPISGHVSLYWYRQALGQGPEFLTYFNYEAQQDKSGLPNDRFSAERPEGSISTLTIQRTEQRDSAMYRCASSPDYEETQYFGPGTRLLVL.

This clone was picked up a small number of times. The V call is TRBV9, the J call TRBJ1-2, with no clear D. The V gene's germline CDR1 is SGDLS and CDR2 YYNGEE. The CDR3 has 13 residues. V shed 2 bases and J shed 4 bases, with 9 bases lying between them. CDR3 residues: CASSVTASYGYTF. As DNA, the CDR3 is TGTGCCAGCAGCGTTACGGCGAGCTATGGCTACACCTTC.

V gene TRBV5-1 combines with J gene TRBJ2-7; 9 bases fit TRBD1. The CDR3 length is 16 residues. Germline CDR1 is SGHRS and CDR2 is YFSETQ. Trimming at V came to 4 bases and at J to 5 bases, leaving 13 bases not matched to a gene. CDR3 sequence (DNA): TGCGCCAGCAGCCCAGGGACAGGGAATGAGGGTCACGAGCAGTACTTC. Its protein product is CASSPGTGNEGHEQYF.

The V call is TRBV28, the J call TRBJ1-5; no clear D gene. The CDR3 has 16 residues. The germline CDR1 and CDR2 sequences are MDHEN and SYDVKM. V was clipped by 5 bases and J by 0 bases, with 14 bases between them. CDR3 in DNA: TGTGCCAGCAGTCTCCGGGGAACTTATAGCAATCAGCCCCAGCATTTT. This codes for CASSLRGTYSNQPQHF.